Listed here is a single TCR beta chain. This sample stems from a study of blood T cell repertoires in COVID-19. The table came from immunoSEQ multiplex PCR; TCRdb's copy has only in-frame clones and leaves some out. The data contain 400,000 to 500,000 clones, about 88% of them singletons. This CDR3 has 15 amino acids. After removal of 3 bases from V and 6 bases from J, the junction contained 10 bases not matched to a gene. The V gene's germline CDR1 is WSHSY and CDR2 SAAADI. This clonotype was obtained from a woman aged 18 to 35 who had been exposed to COVID-19. This chain joins TRBV10-2 and TRBJ2-7; 8 bases map to TRBD2. Sequenced input: PBMCs or T cells enriched from blood (not recorded which). DNA of the CDR3: TGCGCCAGCAGTGAAGGTCTCGCGGGGGGTAGCGAGCAGTACTTC. Translation gives CASSEGLAGGSEQYF.